Below are 27 T cell receptor beta chains sequenced from a single sample in a study of blood T cell repertoires in COVID-19. Measured with immunoSEQ multiplex PCR; TCRdb has only the in-frame clones, and not every one. The table lists around 200,000 clones, around 85% of them singletons. Material for sequencing was peripheral blood. Every receptor here comes from a woman between 45 and 60 years old with acute or convalescent COVID-19.

The chain joins TRBV12-3 or TRBV12-4 to TRBJ2-7; 11 bases are shared with TRBD1. The CDR3 extends over 12 amino acids. Trimming at V came to 3 bases and at J to 13 bases, leaving 5 bases not matched to a gene. CDR3 in DNA: TGTGCCAGCAGTTTGCCCGGACAGGGGGCTTACTTC. Amino acid sequence: CASSLPGQGAYF.

The gene calls are TRBV3-1 (or the pseudogene TRBV3-2) and TRBJ1-4; D is perhaps TRBD1 (5 bases). The germline gives CDR1 LGHDT, CDR2 YNNKEL (reference sequence). CDR3 length: 16 amino acids. Trimming removed 4 bases from V and 4 bases from J, with 16 bases in between. Here the CDR3 reads CASSLRQGGGNEKLFF. Written as DNA, the CDR3 is TGTGCCAGCAGCCTCCGTCAGGGAGGAGGTAATGAAAAACTGTTTTTT.

This clone was picked up a small number of times. CDR3 sequence (DNA): TGTGCCATCAGTACAGGGATAAGCTACGAGCAGTACTTC. As protein: CAISTGISYEQYF. V is TRBV10-3 and J is TRBJ2-7; maybe TRBD1 (6 bases). Germline V lookup: CDR1 ENHRY, CDR2 SYGVKD. This CDR3 comprises 13 residues. Trimming stripped 5 bases from V and 3 bases from J, with 11 bases between.

V is TRBV28 and J is TRBJ1-4; D unclear. The CDR3 sequence is 12 residues long. V was cut by 2 bases and J by 7 bases, with 5 bases left in between. From germline, CDR1 is MDHEN and CDR2 SYDVKM. The CDR3 spells CASSLAGEKLFF. CDR3 sequence (DNA): TGTGCCAGCAGTTTAGCGGGTGAAAAACTGTTTTTT. Based on the CDR3 plus reference TRBV28 and TRBJ1-4, the full variable domain is DVKVTQSSRYLVKRTGEKVFLECVQDMDHENMFWYRQDPGLGLRLIYFSYDVKMKEKGDIPEGYSVSREKKERFSLILESASTNQTSMYLCASSLAGEKLFFGSGTQLSVL.

The chain has TRBV18 and TRBJ2-3; D is undetermined. The CDR3 length is 14 residues. Germline CDR1 reads KGHSH; CDR2 reads LQKENI. Trimming stripped 2 bases from V and 0 bases from J, with 6 bases between. CDR3 in amino acids: CASSPGLSTDTQYF. The CDR3 DNA follows: TGTGCCAGCTCACCAGGGCTTAGCACAGATACGCAGTATTTT. The variable domain in full, with the rest retrieved from reference TRBV18 and TRBJ2-3, is NAGVMQNPRHLVRRRGQEARLRCSPMKGHSHVYWYRQLPEEGLKFMVYLQKENIIDESGMPKERFSAEFPKEGPSILRIQQVVRGDSAAYFCASSPGLSTDTQYFGPGTRLTVL.

The sample holds one count of this clone. This chain joins TRBV2 and TRBJ1-1, with D unclear. Per germline, CDR1 SNHLY and CDR2 FYNNEI. There are 12 residues in the CDR3. Between the trimmed V and J ends, which lost 6 bases and 1 base, there was a span of 6 bases. The CDR3 DNA follows: TGTGCCAGCAGCTACAGGAACACTGAAGCTTTCTTT. Translating gives CASSYRNTEAFF.

V and J are TRBV19 and TRBJ2-3; the D gene is possibly TRBD2 (7 bases). Germline lookup yields CDR1 LNHDA and CDR2 SQIVND (reference sequence). V dropped 7 bases and J dropped 3 bases, with 20 bases sitting between them. The CDR3 spans 16 residues. The CDR3 protein is CASTPGGGRGTDTQYF. CDR3 DNA: TGTGCCAGTACCCCTGGGGGGGGCCGGGGAACAGATACGCAGTATTTT.

The V call is TRBV5-5, the J call TRBJ1-4, with 7 bases aligning to TRBD1. CDR1 is SGHKS, CDR2 YYEKEE, per germline (reference sequence). V shed 3 bases and J 8 bases; nucleotides not matched to a gene: 7. The CDR3 spans 14 residues. The CDR3 bases are TGTGCCAGCAGCTCGGACAGGTCGGGGGAAAAACTGTTTTTT. This translates into CASSSDRSGEKLFF.

This clone was counted between two and nine times. The chain couples TRBV14 to TRBJ1-6; 8 bases align to TRBD1. This CDR3 has 15 amino acids. The germline gives CDR1 SGHDN, CDR2 FVKESK. V gave up 4 bases and J gave up 3 bases; unmatched junction bases: 2. CDR3 amino acids: CASSPGQVYNSPLHF. The CDR3 nucleotides read TGTGCCAGCAGCCCGGGACAGGTCTATAATTCACCCCTCCACTTT.

The chain recombines TRBV7-2 with TRBJ2-5; TRBD2 agrees at 16 bases. CDR1 is SGHTA and CDR2 is FQGNSA in the germline V gene. The CDR3 has 17 amino acids. V shed 5 bases, J shed 5 bases, and the junction held 8 bases outside the gene matches. In DNA, the CDR3 is TGTGCCAGCAGCCTCGGGACTAGCGGGAGGGCCCGGGAGACCCAGTACTTC. Translating gives CASSLGTSGRARETQYF.

The genes are TRBV6-6 and TRBJ2-3; 13 nucleotides agree with TRBD2. CDR3 length: 17 residues. Germline CDR1 MNHNY, CDR2 SVGAGI (reference sequence). J gave up 0 bases and V 5 bases, and 5 bases lay outside the gene matches. CDR3 sequence (DNA): TGTGCCAGCAGTCGGACTAGCGGGGGCTGGAGCACAGATACGCAGTATTTT. Translated: CASSRTSGGWSTDTQYF.

This clone appeared once. Other DNA sequences from this sample encode an identical CDR3 as well. The V and J genes are TRBV3-1 (or the pseudogene TRBV3-2) and TRBJ2-7; the D gene is possibly TRBD1 (5 bases). Trimming pared 1 base from V and 3 bases from J, leaving 10 bases between. The CDR3 covers 14 residues. Germline V gives CDR1 LGHDT, CDR2 YNNKEL (reference sequence). The CDR3 sequence: CASSQGRVGYEQYF. In nucleotides, the CDR3 is TGTGCCAGCAGCCAAGGCAGGGTGGGCTACGAGCAGTACTTC.

V and J are TRBV2 and TRBJ2-5, with no clear D. The CDR3 sequence is 14 residues long. The V gene's germline CDR1 is SNHLY and CDR2 FYNNEI. V dropped 5 bases and J dropped 2 bases, with 12 bases sitting between them. In nucleotides, the CDR3 is TGTGCCAGCAGTACCTCCACACAGCAAGAGACCCAGTACTTC. Protein product: CASSTSTQQETQYF.

The chain has TRBV7-9 and TRBJ1-2; 8 nucleotides agree with TRBD1. V shed 5 bases and J 4 bases; nucleotides not matched to a gene: 9. The CDR3 spans 15 residues. The germline V gene encodes CDR1 SEHNR and CDR2 FQNEAQ (reference sequence). The CDR3 spells CASSPGQGPSYGYTF. The CDR3 region has the DNA TGTGCCAGCAGCCCCGGACAGGGCCCTAGCTATGGCTACACCTTC.

The chain combines TRBV12-5 with TRBJ1-1, with D possibly being TRBD1 (6 bases). In germline, CDR1 is LGHNT, CDR2 FRNRAP. This CDR3 contains 16 residues. Trimming took 6 bases from V and 6 from J, leaving 23 bases between them. DNA for the CDR3: TGTGCTAGTGGCTTGAGGGCAGGGGCGTCGATGCCTGAAGCTTTCTTT. Translation gives CASGLRAGASMPEAFF.

This clone showed up just a few times. The chain has TRBV7-9 and TRBJ1-1; TRBD1 aligns across 8 bases. The length of the CDR3 is 14 residues. The V gene end was trimmed by 5 bases and the J gene end by 5 bases; junction bases not matched to a gene: 7. The germline V gene has CDR1 SEHNR and CDR2 FQNEAQ (reference sequence). As DNA, the CDR3 is TGTGCCAGCAGCAAGTCACAGGGGGGGACTGAAGCTTTCTTT. It translates to CASSKSQGGTEAFF.

Here the CDR3 reads CASSLGQSSSYNEQFF. In DNA form, the CDR3 reads TGCGCCAGCAGCCTGGGACAGTCGAGCTCCTACAATGAGCAGTTCTTC. This chain connects TRBV10-2 to TRBJ2-1; 7 bases are a match to TRBD1. Germline V gene data show CDR1 as WSHSY and CDR2 as SAAADI. This CDR3 is 16 amino acids long. V dropped 6 bases and J dropped 0; count of bases not matched to a gene: 8.

The V call is TRBV11-2, the J call TRBJ1-2, with D perhaps matching TRBD1 (6 bases). Germline values: CDR1 SGHAT, CDR2 FQNNGV. The CDR3 contains 15 residues. V shed 3 bases and J shed 6 bases, with 17 bases lying between them. CDR3 protein: CASSFWGQGYDGYTF. The CDR3 bases are TGTGCCAGCAGCTTTTGGGGGCAGGGCTATGATGGCTACACCTTC.

This chain connects TRBV7-6 to TRBJ2-1; 8 positions match TRBD2. This CDR3 spans 16 amino acids. Germline V gene lookup returns CDR1 SGHVS and CDR2 FNYEAQ. With V trimmed by 4 bases and J by 2 bases, 7 bases remained unmatched. In DNA form, the CDR3 reads TGTGCCAGCAGCTCCCGGACTAGCCCACCCTACAATGAGCAGTTCTTC. This sequence encodes CASSSRTSPPYNEQFF.

The rearrangement joins TRBV4-1 to TRBJ2-3, with a tentative D call TRBD1 (5 bases). The CDR3 has 17 residues. Germline V gene data show CDR1 as MGHRA and CDR2 as YSYEKL. V shed 1 base and J shed 1 base, with 15 bases lying between them. CDR3 coding DNA: TGCGCCAGCAGCCAAGGCCACACAGGCGGACGCACAGATACGCAGTATTTT. Translation: CASSQGHTGGRTDTQYF.

The V gene is TRBV27, the J gene TRBJ1-1; no definite D call. The germline CDR1 and CDR2 sequences are MNHEY and SMNVEV (reference sequence). The CDR3 has 13 residues. With 3 bases removed from V and 0 bases from J, the gap between germline ends came to 5 bases. The CDR3 nucleotides are TGTGCCAGCAGTTTTGTAATGAACACTGAAGCTTTCTTT. This gives the protein CASSFVMNTEAFF.

V is TRBV27 and J is TRBJ2-1; tentative D call: TRBD2 (6 bases). Trimming cost V 7 bases and J 9 bases, with 16 bases left between them. This CDR3 contains 13 residues. Per the germline V gene, CDR1 is MNHEY and CDR2 is SMNVEV (reference sequence). CDR3 in DNA: TGTGCCAGCACCCCCACGGGAGCAGGTGAGCAGTTCTTC. Amino acids: CASTPTGAGEQFF.

V is TRBV15 and J is TRBJ2-1, with 7 bases that match TRBD2. V gave up 5 bases and J gave up 7 bases; unmatched junction bases: 26. CDR3 length equals 20 residues. The V gene's germline CDR1 is LNHNV and CDR2 YYDKDF (reference sequence). CDR3 amino acids: CATSLQRGLAYFATGNEQFF. DNA for the CDR3: TGTGCCACCAGCTTACAGCGGGGCCTAGCTTACTTCGCCACGGGGAATGAGCAGTTCTTC.

V gene TRBV28 combines with J gene TRBJ2-1, with TRBD1 matching over 10 bases. Germline trimming cut 3 bases from V and 10 bases from J; bases unmatched to any gene: 6. This CDR3 spans 14 amino acids. Germline CDR1 reads MDHEN; CDR2 reads SYDVKM. The CDR3 protein is CASSFGTGVREQFF. DNA for the CDR3: TGTGCCAGCAGTTTCGGGACAGGGGTCAGGGAGCAGTTCTTC.

The chain has TRBV3-1 (or the pseudogene TRBV3-2) and TRBJ2-2; 10 bases fit TRBD2. Germline V CDR1 and CDR2: LGHDT, YNNKEL (reference sequence). The V segment lost 4 bases and the J segment 3 bases; nucleotides outside the gene matches: 5. The CDR3 is made up of 16 amino acids. CDR3 DNA: TGTGCCAGCAGCCGAGCGGGAGGGCCGCACACCGGGGAGCTGTTTTTT. Amino acid sequence: CASSRAGGPHTGELFF.

As to this clone: The sample contains more than one DNA sequence encoding this CDR3. This chain connects TRBV27 to TRBJ2-6; TRBD1 aligns across 8 bases. The germline CDR1 and CDR2 sequences are MNHEY and SMNVEV (reference sequence). This CDR3 spans 16 amino acids. Unmatched junction bases numbered 4, after V lost 6 bases and J lost 0 bases. CDR3 loop: CASSSTGGSGANVLTF. DNA for the CDR3: TGTGCCAGCAGCTCAACAGGGGGCTCTGGGGCCAACGTCCTGACTTTC.

The J gene is TRBJ1-2, the V gene TRBV7-6; 10 positions match TRBD1. The CDR3 has 15 residues. Germline V CDR1 and CDR2: SGHVS, FNYEAQ. Unmatched junction bases numbered 6, after V lost 1 base and J lost 7 bases. The CDR3 protein is CASSLGDRGFGGYTF. In DNA form, the CDR3 reads TGTGCCAGCAGCTTAGGGGACAGGGGATTTGGTGGCTACACCTTC.